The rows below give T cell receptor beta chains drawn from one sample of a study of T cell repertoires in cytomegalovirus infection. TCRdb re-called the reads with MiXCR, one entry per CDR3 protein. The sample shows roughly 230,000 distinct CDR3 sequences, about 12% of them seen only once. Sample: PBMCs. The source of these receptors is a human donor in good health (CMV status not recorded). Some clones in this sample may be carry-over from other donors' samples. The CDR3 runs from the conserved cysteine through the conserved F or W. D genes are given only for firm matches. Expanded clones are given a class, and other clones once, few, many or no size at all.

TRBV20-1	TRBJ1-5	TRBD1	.	TGCAGTGCTAGATCCGGGACAGGTGACAATCAGCCCCAGCATTTT	CSARSGTGDNQPQHF
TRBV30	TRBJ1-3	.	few	TGTGCCTGGAGTGTACGACAGATTTCTGGAAACACCATATATTTT	CAWSVRQISGNTIYF
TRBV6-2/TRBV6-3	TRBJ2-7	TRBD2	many	TGTGCCAGCAGGCCTAGCGGGACCGACGAGCAGTACTTC	CASRPSGTDEQYF
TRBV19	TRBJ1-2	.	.	TGTGCCAGTAGTGACCGGGCCTCGGGGGGCTATGGCTACACCTTC	CASSDRASGGYGYTF
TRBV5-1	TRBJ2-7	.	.	TGCGCCAGCAGCTTGGAGGGGGACACCTCCTACGAGCAGTACTTC	CASSLEGDTSYEQYF
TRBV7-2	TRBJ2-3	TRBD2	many	TGTGCCAGCAGCTTAGCAGTACTCGGGAGGAGGACAGATACGCAGTATTTT	CASSLAVLGRRTDTQYF
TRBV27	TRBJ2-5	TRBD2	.	TGTGCCAGCAGCGGGAGGGCACAAGAGACCCAGTACTTC	CASSGRAQETQYF
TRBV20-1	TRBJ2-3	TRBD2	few	TGCAGTGCTAGAGATGTGCGAGCGGGGGGGCATGGAGATACGCAGTATTTT	CSARDVRAGGHGDTQYF
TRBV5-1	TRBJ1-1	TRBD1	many	TGCGCCAGCAGCTGGAGACAGGGAAGGACTGAAGCTTTCTTT	CASSWRQGRTEAFF
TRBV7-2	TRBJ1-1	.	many	TGTGCCAGCAGCCCGAGGGGGGGAACTGAAGCTTTCTTT	CASSPRGGTEAFF
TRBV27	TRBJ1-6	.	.	TGTGCCAGCGGCTCCGGCCGGAATAATTCACCCCTCCACTTT	CASGSGRNNSPLHF
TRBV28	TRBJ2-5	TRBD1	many	TGTGCCAGCAGTCTGACAGGGGATGGCCAAGAGACCCAGTACTTC	CASSLTGDGQETQYF
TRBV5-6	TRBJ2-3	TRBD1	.	TGTGCCAGCAGCTTGGGTGGACAGGTTAGCACAGATACGCAGTATTTT	CASSLGGQVSTDTQYF
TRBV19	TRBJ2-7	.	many	TGTGCCAGTAGTACCGGGACACAGGTTCCCTACGAGCAGTACTTC	CASSTGTQVPYEQYF
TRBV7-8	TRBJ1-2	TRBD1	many	TGTGCCAGCAGCTTCGGACAGGGGGTGGGTGGCTACACCTTC	CASSFGQGVGGYTF
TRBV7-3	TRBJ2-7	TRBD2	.	TGTGCCAGCAGCTCCCGACTAGCCGACTACGAGCAGTACTTC	CASSSRLADYEQYF